The rows below give T cell receptor beta chains drawn from one sample of a study of graft-versus-host responses after intestinal transplantation. The antigens for these receptors are not known. Sequencing was performed with immunoSEQ multiplex PCR; in TCRdb, only in-frame clones are kept and a portion is missing. The table records approximately 99,000 clones, under 95% of them present only once. The sample was unstimulated CD8+ T cells sorted from spleen or lymph node cells, taken before transplant. These receptors were obtained from a human donor who was the organ donor for an intestinal transplant. CDR3s include the opening cysteine and the closing phenylalanine or tryptophan. D genes are given only for firm matches. The listing skips clone size in some rows; elsewhere it reads once, few, many or a size class.

v_call	d_call	clone_size	j_call	cdr3_nt	cdr3_aa
TRBV7-8	TRBD2	NA	TRBJ2-7	TGTGCCAGCAGCTTGCTAGCGGGTTCGAGCTCCTACGAGCAGTACTTC	CASSLLAGSSSYEQYF
TRBV29-1	NA	NA	TRBJ2-3	TGCAGCGTTGAAGGAGGGAACCCCACAGATACGCAGTATTTT	CSVEGGNPTDTQYF
TRBV6-5	TRBD2	NA	TRBJ2-3	TGTGCCAGCAGTTACGATAGCGGGAGGGCCGTAGATACGCAGTATTTT	CASSYDSGRAVDTQYF
TRBV6-4	NA	NA	TRBJ2-3	TGTGCCAGCAGACGCTGGGGGGTCTTTGCAGATACGCAGTATTTT	CASRRWGVFADTQYF
TRBV10-3	NA	NA	TRBJ2-7	TGTGCCATCAGTGAGATTCCGAAGCGGAGGGTTCCGTACTTC	CAISEIPKRRVPYF
TRBV6-1	NA	NA	TRBJ1-3	TGTGCCACCTCGAGGACAGACTTCTCTGGAAACACCATATATTTT	CATSRTDFSGNTIYF
TRBV11-3	TRBD2	NA	TRBJ2-1	TGTGCCAGCAGCTTAGATGGAGATCTAGCGGGAGTAACCTACAATGAGCAGTTCTTC	CASSLDGDLAGVTYNEQFF
TRBV5-1	NA	once	TRBJ1-1	TGCGCCAGCAGCTTGAGTCACAAGGGGGTAACTGAAGCTTTCTTT	CASSLSHKGVTEAFF
TRBV12-5	NA	NA	TRBJ1-5	TGTGCTAGTGGTTTACTACCAGGGCAGGGTGATCAGCCCCAGCATTTT	CASGLLPGQGDQPQHF
TRBV9	TRBD1	NA	TRBJ1-4	TGTGCCAGCAGCGCTCAGGGGGGAAGGAATGAAAAACTGTTTTTT	CASSAQGGRNEKLFF
TRBV6-5	TRBD2	NA	TRBJ2-5	TGTGCCAGCAGTACCTCTAGCGGTCCGGGGACCCAGTACTTC	CASSTSSGPGTQYF
TRBV19	NA	NA	TRBJ1-2	TGTGCCAGTACTCTCTTCCGGACAACCGGCTACACCTTC	CASTLFRTTGYTF
TRBV7-9	NA	NA	TRBJ2-5	TGTGCCAGCAGAACAGGGATACAAGAGACCCAGTACTTC	CASRTGIQETQYF
TRBV9	TRBD2	NA	TRBJ2-1	TGTGCCAGCAGCATTTACACGGGGGGGCCGCGTGAGCAGTTCTTC	CASSIYTGGPREQFF
TRBV9	NA	NA	TRBJ2-1	TGTGCCAGCAGCCCCGACAGTTTCGACAATGAGCAGTTCTTC	CASSPDSFDNEQFF
TRBV7-6	NA	NA	TRBJ2-7	TGTGCCAGCAGCTTAGCCAACTCCTACGAGCAGTACTTC	CASSLANSYEQYF
TRBV30	NA	NA	TRBJ2-1	TGTGCCTGGAGTACTCTGAGGACAGTGTTCTACAATGAGCAGTTCTTC	CAWSTLRTVFYNEQFF
TRBV5-1	NA	once	TRBJ1-1	TGCGCCAGCAGCTTGGTTGTATCGGTGAACAGCATGAACACTGAAGCTTTCTTT	CASSLVVSVNSMNTEAFF
TRBV7-2	TRBD2	NA	TRBJ2-7	TGTGCCAGCAGCTTAGATAGCCTAGCGGTGATCTCCTACGAGCAGTACTTC	CASSLDSLAVISYEQYF
TRBV5-5	TRBD2	NA	TRBJ2-1	TGTGCCAGCGCCAGCGGGGCCAATGAGCAGTTCTTC	CASASGANEQFF
TRBV2	TRBD1	NA	TRBJ1-3	TGTGCCAGCCGACAGGGAATCTCTGGAAACACCATATATTTT	CASRQGISGNTIYF
TRBV6-5	TRBD1	NA	TRBJ2-5	TGTGCCAGCAGCCCGACAGGGGTGGTATTTGAGACCCAGTACTTC	CASSPTGVVFETQYF
TRBV14	TRBD1	NA	TRBJ2-7	TGTGCCAGCAGCCAAGATGGCGACAGGGCCCTATACGAGCAGTACTTC	CASSQDGDRALYEQYF
TRBV7-6	TRBD2	NA	TRBJ2-1	TGTGCCAGCAGCTTAGCACTAACCGGGACTAGCAGGAAAAGTGAGCAGTTCTTC	CASSLALTGTSRKSEQFF
TRBV2	TRBD2	NA	TRBJ2-1	TGTGCCAGCAGTGAGGGACTAGCGGGGGCCGTATACAATGAGCAGTTCTTC	CASSEGLAGAVYNEQFF
TRBV19	NA	once	TRBJ1-1	TGTGCCAGTAGTGGGGGCGAGAACACTGAAGCTTTCTTT	CASSGGENTEAFF
TRBV27	TRBD1	NA	TRBJ1-5	TGTGCCAGCAGTCTACAGGGGGAAAATCAGCCCCAGCATTTT	CASSLQGENQPQHF
TRBV28	NA	NA	TRBJ1-1	TGTGCCAGCAGTACCGGGACAAAGAACACTGAAGCTTTCTTT	CASSTGTKNTEAFF
TRBV7-9	TRBD2	NA	TRBJ2-7	TGTGCCAGCAGCCTAGGGAGGGGCTACGAGCAGTACTTC	CASSLGRGYEQYF
TRBV7-9	TRBD1	NA	TRBJ1-1	TGTGCCAGCACCCCCTCAGGGGGTCGTTCTTTGAACACTGAAGCTTTCTTT	CASTPSGGRSLNTEAFF
TRBV5-8	TRBD2	once	TRBJ2-1	TGTGCCAGCTACCGGACTAGCGGAAACAATGAGCAGTTCTTC	CASYRTSGNNEQFF
TRBV28	TRBD1	NA	TRBJ1-5	TGTGCCAGCAGTTTACGGGACAGGAGGCGTAGGGGCAATCAGCCCCAGCATTTT	CASSLRDRRRRGNQPQHF
TRBV25-1	TRBD1	NA	TRBJ1-1	TGTGCCAGCAGTTCCCCAGGGGGAGTCACTGAAGCTTTCTTT	CASSSPGGVTEAFF
TRBV27	TRBD1	once	TRBJ1-2	TGTGCCAGCAGTCCTAGACAGGGAAACTATGGCTACACCTTC	CASSPRQGNYGYTF
TRBV7-8	TRBD1	NA	TRBJ1-2	TGTGCCAGCAGCTTAGTCCTGCTTGATTGGGGACAGGAGGGACTAAGTGGCTACACCTTC	CASSLVLLDWGQEGLSGYTF
TRBV7-9	NA	NA	TRBJ1-1	TGTGCCAGCAGCTTAGCCCAACATGAAGCTTTCTTT	CASSLAQHEAFF
TRBV5-5	NA	NA	TRBJ1-2	TGTGCCAGCAGCCCCTACTTCCAGGGATTGGACGGCTACACCTTC	CASSPYFQGLDGYTF